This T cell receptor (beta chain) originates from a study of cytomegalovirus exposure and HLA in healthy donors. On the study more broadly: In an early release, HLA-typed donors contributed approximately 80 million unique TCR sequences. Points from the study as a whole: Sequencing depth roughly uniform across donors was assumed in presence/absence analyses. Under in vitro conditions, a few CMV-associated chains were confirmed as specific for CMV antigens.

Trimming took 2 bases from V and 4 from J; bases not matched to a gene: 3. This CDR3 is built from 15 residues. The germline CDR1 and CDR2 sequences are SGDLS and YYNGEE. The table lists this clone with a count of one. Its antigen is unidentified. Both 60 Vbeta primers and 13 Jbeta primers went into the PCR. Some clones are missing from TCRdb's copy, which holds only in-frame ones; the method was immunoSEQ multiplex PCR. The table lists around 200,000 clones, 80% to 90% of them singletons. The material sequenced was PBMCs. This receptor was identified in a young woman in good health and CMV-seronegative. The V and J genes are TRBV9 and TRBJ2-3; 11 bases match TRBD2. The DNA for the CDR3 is TGTGCCAGCAGCGTTAGCGGGGGGGCCCCAGATACGCAGTATTTT. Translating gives CASSVSGGAPDTQYF.